Below, 9 T cell receptor beta chains from the same sample are listed, as sequenced in a study of cytotoxic CD8 clonotypes in ibrutinib-treated CLL. Assay used: immunoSEQ multiplex PCR; TCRdb lists only in-frame clones, some missing. The sample lists about 130,000 clones; roughly 88% were seen once. Sequences were derived from PBMCs, sampled after 24 months of ibrutinib treatment. These receptors originate from a human donor with chronic lymphocytic leukemia.

V usage is TRBV6-5 and J usage is TRBJ1-1; 9 bases map to TRBD1. V lost 7 bases, J lost 3 bases, and 6 bases stayed unmatched. The germline gives CDR1 MNHEY, CDR2 SVGAGI. CDR3 length: 14 amino acids. The CDR3 coding sequence is TGTGCCAGCACCCCCTGGACAGGGGACACTGAAGCTTTCTTT. It specifies CASTPWTGDTEAFF.

The chain has TRBV18 and TRBJ2-7, with D perhaps TRBD1 (5 bases). CDR1 is KGHSH, CDR2 LQKENI, per germline. The V end lost 2 bases, the J end lost 5 bases, and 10 bases lay between the germline ends. The CDR3 has 13 residues. Here the CDR3 reads CASSPVKGHEQYF. Written as DNA, the CDR3 is TGTGCCAGCTCACCAGTAAAGGGGCACGAGCAGTACTTC.

The chain uses TRBV2 and TRBJ2-5; no firm D call. Germline loops: CDR1 SNHLY, CDR2 FYNNEI. The CDR3 is 11 residues long. V dropped 4 bases and J dropped 4 bases, with 4 bases sitting between them. CDR3 amino acids: CASSGRETQYF. CDR3 DNA sequence: TGTGCCAGCAGTGGAAGAGAGACCCAGTACTTC.

The CDR3 DNA reads TGTGCCAGTAGTGGGTGGAGCGGTAGCAATCAGCCCCAGCATTTT. Translated: CASSGWSGSNQPQHF. V gene TRBV19 combines with J gene TRBJ1-5, with D hard to call. The CDR3 length is 15 residues. Germline V CDR1 and CDR2: LNHDA, SQIVND (reference sequence). With 5 bases removed from V and 0 bases from J, the gap between germline ends came to 11 bases.

Only one count was recorded for this clone. The chain is built from TRBV28 and TRBJ2-6; D gene unclear. The germline V gene has CDR1 MDHEN and CDR2 SYDVKM. The V gene lost 2 bases and the J gene lost 0 bases, with 5 bases spanning the gap. This CDR3 is 15 amino acids long. The CDR3 here is CASSLQRSGANVLTF. The CDR3 DNA follows: TGTGCCAGCAGTTTACAACGCTCTGGGGCCAACGTCCTGACTTTC. The whole variable domain, remainder taken from reference TRBV28 and TRBJ2-6, is DVKVTQSSRYLVKRTGEKVFLECVQDMDHENMFWYRQDPGLGLRLIYFSYDVKMKEKGDIPEGYSVSREKKERFSLILESASTNQTSMYLCASSLQRSGANVLTFGAGSRLTVL.

The rearrangement uses TRBV7-9 and TRBJ2-7, with TRBD1 matching over 7 bases. J gave up 6 bases and V 5 bases, and 4 bases lay outside the gene matches. This CDR3 spans 12 amino acids. Germline V lookup: CDR1 SEHNR, CDR2 FQNEAQ (reference sequence). The CDR3 coding sequence is TGTGCCAGCAGCCTGACAGGGTTCGAGCAGTACTTC. This encodes CASSLTGFEQYF.

This chain connects TRBV11-2 to TRBJ1-1; D uncertain. The CDR3 loop spans 11 amino acids. V shed 7 bases and J shed 6 bases, with 9 bases lying between them. CDR1 and CDR2 (germline): SGHAT, FQNNGV. The CDR3 spells CASTPLAEAFF. The CDR3 nucleotides read TGTGCCAGCACCCCCCTGGCTGAAGCTTTCTTT.

The V call is TRBV11-2, the J call TRBJ1-2, with TRBD1 as a possible D gene (5 bases). There are 17 residues in the CDR3. Deletions cut 4 bases from V and 0 bases from J, with 18 bases between. Germline lookup yields CDR1 SGHAT and CDR2 FQNNGV. The CDR3 bases are TGTGCCAGCAGCTCCATTGGAGGTCTGGGGGCTAACTATGGCTACACCTTC. It codes for CASSSIGGLGANYGYTF.

The rearrangement links TRBV28 to TRBJ1-6; D not resolved. V lost 7 bases, J lost 8 bases, and 18 bases lay in between. Germline V gives CDR1 MDHEN, CDR2 SYDVKM. This CDR3 comprises 15 residues. The CDR3 here is CASTPRGVGYSPLHF. The CDR3, as DNA: TGTGCCAGCACCCCCCGGGGAGTGGGGTATTCACCCCTCCACTTT. Full variable domain (remainder filled in from reference TRBV28 and TRBJ1-6): DVKVTQSSRYLVKRTGEKVFLECVQDMDHENMFWYRQDPGLGLRLIYFSYDVKMKEKGDIPEGYSVSREKKERFSLILESASTNQTSMYLCASTPRGVGYSPLHFGNGTRLTVT.